This T cell receptor (beta chain) was observed in a study of blood T cell repertoires in COVID-19. Across the study: COVID-19 samples from acute and convalescent phases originated in the United States, Italy and Spain.

Participant ages covered roughly 18 to 89 years across some 25 US areas. Cohort allocation depended upon clinical history that participants reported. TCRdb's table, derived via immunoSEQ multiplex PCR, lists solely in-frame clones and lacks some. The table records 270,000 or so clones, over 80% of them present only once. Trimming removed 4 bases from V and 11 bases from J, with 14 bases in between. Germline V lookup: CDR1 MDHEN, CDR2 SYDVKM. CDR3 length equals 12 residues. Sequencing was performed on PBMCs or T cells enriched from blood (not recorded which). The clonotype was recovered from a young woman with acute COVID-19. J is TRBJ1-1 and V is TRBV28, with D unresolved. CDR3 DNA sequence: TGTGCCAGCAGTTCTCAGGTGGTTCCGGCTTTCTTT. This translates into CASSSQVVPAFF.